Listed here is a single T cell receptor (beta chain). The CDR3 is 16 amino acids. Germline V gives CDR1 SNHLY, CDR2 FYNNEI. Trimming at V came to 6 bases and at J to 0 bases, leaving 9 bases not matched to a gene. Assay: immunoSEQ multiplex PCR; the TCRdb copy retains only in-frame clones and omits some. Of about 150,000 clones listed, 85% to 95% are singletons. This sample was taken from a study of T cell responses to AZD1222 COVID-19 vaccine. V usage is TRBV2 and J usage is TRBJ1-1; TRBD1 matches 8 bases. The clonotype comes from an adult who received the AZD1222 COVID-19 vaccine. The sequencing used peripheral blood, collected 28 days after the second AZD1222 dose. CDR3 DNA sequence: TGTGCCAGCAGACCCCGGGACAGGAGTTTGAACACTGAAGCTTTCTTT. Amino acids: CASRPRDRSLNTEAFF.